This T cell receptor beta chain came from a study of shared clonotypes between healthy human individuals. The wider study: Two women and a few men aged 18 to 49 served as donors. Study observations and caveats: In a handful of donors, about 5% of naive CD4 clonotypes appeared in common. Clonotypes shared by all four sorted-subset donors had higher generation probabilities than non-shared clonotypes.

As concerns this clone: No antigen is known for it.

Trimming took 4 bases from V and 1 from J, leaving 12 bases between them. This CDR3 contains 15 residues. CDR1 LNHDA and CDR2 SQIVND come from the germline V gene (reference sequence). The naive CD8 fraction comprised CD45RO-negative cells positively selected for CCR7 and excluded terminally differentiated effector memory CD45RA+ cells. Samples underwent the assay at deep level. TCRdb keeps only in-frame clones here, not all; method: immunoSEQ multiplex PCR. This table holds about 870,000 clones, about 92% found once. Specimen: naive CD8+ T cells sorted from blood. The source is a man younger than 45 in good health. V and J are TRBV19 and TRBJ2-3, with TRBD2 as a possible D gene (5 bases). The DNA of the CDR3 is TGTGCCAGTAGTACTCGGGATGGGCGCACAGATACGCAGTATTTT. Its translation: CASSTRDGRTDTQYF.